The 6 T cell receptor beta chains reported below all come from one sample, sequenced in a study of neoadjuvant anti-PD-1 for oral cavity cancer. Sequencing was performed with immunoSEQ multiplex PCR; in TCRdb, only in-frame clones are kept and a portion is missing. This sample yields fewer than 20,000 clones, of which roughly 70% are seen a single time; 2.5% to 3.5% belongs to the top ten. The source material was PBMCs, sampled before nivolumab (anti-PD-1) treatment. Source of these receptors: a person aged 40 to 85 with oral cavity squamous cell carcinoma.

The gene calls are TRBV30 and TRBJ2-7; D remains ambiguous. Germline CDR1 reads GTSNPN; CDR2 reads SVGIG (reference sequence). CDR3 length equals 17 residues. Trimming cost V 2 bases and J 5 bases, with 25 bases left between them. CDR3 DNA: TGTGCCTGGAGTCCCCGTCCGGGTCAACTTCACCGGGACGAGCAGTACTTC. It codes for CAWSPRPGQLHRDEQYF.

The chain combines TRBV5-6 with TRBJ1-2; D call uncertain. The CDR3 has 17 residues. Looked up from germline, CDR1 is SGHDT and CDR2 is YYEEEE. V was trimmed by 4 bases and J by 5 bases, leaving 24 bases between them. CDR3 nucleotides: TGTGCCAGCAGCCCACTTCTTAAAACCGGGATTTTATATGGCTACACCTTC. Translation: CASSPLLKTGILYGYTF.

This clone was found a few times. V gene TRBV7-9 combines with J gene TRBJ2-1; TRBD2 aligns across 8 bases. The CDR3 contains 14 residues. V lost 2 bases, J lost 3 bases, and 0 bases stayed unmatched. From germline, CDR1 is SEHNR and CDR2 FQNEAQ (reference sequence). The CDR3, as DNA: TGTGCCAGCAGCTTAAGCGGGAGCTACAATGAGCAGTTCTTC. Protein product: CASSLSGSYNEQFF.

This chain connects TRBV6-5 to TRBJ2-1; the match to TRBD1 covers 7 bases. The V gene's germline CDR1 is MNHEY and CDR2 SVGAGI. Trimming cost V 6 bases and J 0 bases; bases outside gene matches: 5. CDR3 size: 15 residues. CDR3 bases: TGTGCCAGCAGCCAGACAGGGTCCTCCTACAATGAGCAGTTCTTC. The encoded protein is CASSQTGSSYNEQFF.

V and J are TRBV4-1 and TRBJ1-1, with TRBD1 matching over 8 bases. This CDR3 contains 15 residues. The germline V gene encodes CDR1 MGHRA and CDR2 YSYEKL. V trimming: 5 bases; J trimming: 1 base; junction bases outside the gene matches: 6. The CDR3 DNA sequence: TGCGCCAGCAGCGGTCACAGGGGGACGAACACTGAAGCTTTCTTT. Translation: CASSGHRGTNTEAFF.

For this clone: The DNA is left out, because the CDR3 cannot be placed on it with certainty; the CDR3 is given as TCRdb lists it. V and J are TRBV27 and TRBJ2-5; TRBD1, the table's D call, lacks a check against the DNA. Germline CDR1 reads MNHEY; CDR2 reads SMNVEV (reference sequence). The CDR3 extends over 15 residues, inclusive of both ends. The CDR3 sequence: CASSLLVGAGSLTYF.